The 20 T cell receptor beta chains listed next were all sequenced from one sample in a study of breast tumors, draining lymph nodes, adjacent tissues. MiXCR, applied by TCRdb to the multiplex PCR reads, yields one record per CDR3 protein. This table holds around 230,000 distinct CDR3 sequences, roughly 32% found once. The lymph nodes were axillary draining lymph nodes from breast cancer patients. Sequencing was performed on axillary lymph node tissue. These receptors were collected from a female donor with breast cancer. Some clones in this sample may be carry-over from other donors' samples.

This clonotype has at least ten counts. The rearrangement links TRBV5-6 to TRBJ1-4; weak D call: TRBD1 (5 bases). Germline assignment: CDR1 SGHDT and CDR2 YYEEEE. V was cut by 0 bases and J by 7 bases, with 7 bases left in between. There are 13 residues in the CDR3. CDR3 nucleotides: TGTGCCAGCAGCTTGGACAGGACTGAAAAACTGTTTTTT. Protein: CASSLDRTEKLFF.

This clonotype was found many times. The chain couples TRBV7-9 to TRBJ2-7; no clear D. Per germline, CDR1 SEHNR and CDR2 FQNEAQ (reference sequence). Trimming took off 4 bases at V and 6 bases at J, with 16 bases between the two ends. The CDR3 spans 14 residues. CDR3 amino acids: CASSSYLQSSEQYF. The CDR3 region has the DNA TGTGCCAGCAGCTCGTATTTACAGTCATCCGAGCAGTACTTC.

A word on this clonotype: At one end, the junction sequence differs from germline, possibly due to a read error. J is TRBJ2-3 and V is TRBV5-1; 13 bases agree with TRBD2. The germline CDR1 and CDR2 sequences are SGHRS and YFSETQ. There are 17 residues in the CDR3. CDR3: CASRLELAGGPSDTQYF. CDR3 DNA: TGCGCCAGCAGGTTGGAACTAGCGGGAGGGCCTTCAGATACGCAGTATTTT. The full variable domain, completed using reference TRBV5-1 and TRBJ2-3, is KAGVTQTPRYLIKTRGQQVTLSCSPISGHRSVSWYQQTPGQGLQFLFEYFSETQRNKGNFPGRFSGRQFSNSRSEMNVSTLELGDSALYLCASRLELAGGPSDTQYFGPGTRLTVL.

The rearrangement joins TRBV7-9 to TRBJ1-6, with 9 bases aligning to TRBD1. Trimming removed 5 bases from V and 9 bases from J; junction bases left unmatched: 14. This CDR3 comprises 17 residues. Germline V CDR1 and CDR2: SEHNR, FQNEAQ (reference sequence). The CDR3 coding sequence is TGTGCCAGCAGCCATCCTAGGGGGACAGGGAGTGGTTCACCCCTCCACTTT. It is translated as CASSHPRGTGSGSPLHF.

This clonotype has at least ten counts. The V and J genes are TRBV6-2 or TRBV6-3 and TRBJ2-3; 8 positions agree with TRBD2. CDR3 length equals 15 residues. Germline V gives CDR1 MNHEY, CDR2 SVGEGT. The V segment lost 6 bases and the J segment 0 bases; nucleotides outside the gene matches: 5. The CDR3 protein is CASSLAGRSTDTQYF. Here the CDR3 DNA reads TGTGCCAGCAGCTTAGCGGGAAGAAGCACAGATACGCAGTATTTT.

Of note for this clonotype: Lacking the conserved final phenylalanine or tryptophan, this CDR3 likely reflects a read error. This chain links TRBV3-1 with TRBJ2-2; D not resolved. Trimming pared 1 base from V and 7 bases from J, leaving 4 bases between. Germline CDR1 is LGHDT and CDR2 is YNNKEL (reference sequence). The CDR3 contains 12 residues. DNA for the CDR3: TGTGCCAGCAGCCAAGGGGGCGGGGAGCTGTTTCTT. Translated, it gives CASSQGGGELFL.

This clonotype was seen ten or more times. This chain uses TRBV5-5 with TRBJ1-2, with D perhaps TRBD1 (5 bases). Germline CDR1 is SGHKS and CDR2 is YYEKEE (reference sequence). V was pared by 5 bases and J by 3 bases, with 17 bases between. This CDR3 comprises 15 residues. The CDR3 DNA follows: TGTGCCAGCAGACTCGGTGGGGGGTTGCACTATGGCTACACCTTC. Its protein is CASRLGGGLHYGYTF.

This clonotype was observed a single time. This chain links TRBV12-3 or TRBV12-4 with TRBJ2-6, with 7 bases aligning to TRBD2. V lost 3 bases and J lost 2; bases outside the gene matches: 4. This CDR3 comprises 16 residues. The CDR3 nucleotides are TGTGCCAGCAGTTTCGCGGGGGAGGCTGGGGCCAACGTCCTGACTTTC. Residues: CASSFAGEAGANVLTF.

This clonotype occurred many times. This sequence joins TRBV15 and TRBJ2-2; 7 bases are a match to TRBD2. Germline CDR1 and CDR2: LNHNV and YYDKDF (reference sequence). This CDR3 has 15 residues. V lost 2 bases to trimming and J lost 6 bases; unmatched junction nucleotides: 6. The DNA of the CDR3 is TGTGCCACCAGCAGACTCCGGGGAGGGGCCGGGGAGCTGTTTTTT. Protein: CATSRLRGGAGELFF.

V usage is TRBV9 and J usage is TRBJ1-3, with 12 bases fitting TRBD1. Germline V CDR1 and CDR2: SGDLS, YYNGEE. This CDR3 has 16 amino acids. V lost 7 bases and J lost 1; bases outside the gene matches: 6. DNA of the CDR3: TGTGCCAGCTCGCCGGGACAGGGGGCTTCTGGAAACACCATATATTTT. This translates into CASSPGQGASGNTIYF.

The chain couples TRBV15 to TRBJ2-3; 7 bases line up with TRBD2. Germline-derived CDR1 and CDR2 are LNHNV and YYDKDF (reference sequence). The J segment lost 2 bases and the V segment lost 3 bases, leaving 11 bases of the junction unmatched. The CDR3 totals 17 residues. The CDR3 sequence: CATSSLDGGSLTDTQYF. Written as DNA, the CDR3 is TGTGCCACCAGCAGCTTGGACGGGGGGTCCCTCACAGATACGCAGTATTTT. The full variable domain, with the rest looked up from reference TRBV15 and TRBJ2-3, is DAMVIQNPRYQVTQFGKPVTLSCSQTLNHNVMYWYQQKSSQAPKLLFHYYDKDFNNEADTPDNFQSRRPNTSFCFLDIRSPGLGDTAMYLCATSSLDGGSLTDTQYFGPGTRLTVL.

Concerning this clonotype itself: A read error is possible here, since a much larger clone lies one base away. The genes are TRBV20-1 and TRBJ2-1; no reliable D call. The CDR3 loop spans 11 amino acids. CDR1 DFQATT and CDR2 SNEGSKA come from the germline V gene (reference sequence). CDR3 nucleotides: TGCAGTGCTAGAAAATACAATGAGCAGTCCTTC. Protein sequence: CSARKYNEQSF.

This clonotype was observed many times. This rearrangement joins TRBV3-1 to TRBJ1-3, with D unresolved. Germline V gene lookup returns CDR1 LGHDT and CDR2 YNNKEL (reference sequence). V lost 0 bases and J lost 4, with 22 bases in between. The CDR3 totals 19 residues. DNA of the CDR3: TGTGCCAGCAGCCAAGATCCACTGGTGTGGCCTCGCCCCGGAAACACCATATATTTT. This sequence encodes CASSQDPLVWPRPGNTIYF.

The table lists this clonotype with many counts. The chain joins TRBV20-1 to TRBJ1-5, with D possibly matching TRBD1 (6 bases). Trimming shortened V by 3 bases and J by 3 bases, and 12 bases separated the two germline ends. Germline CDR1 DFQATT, CDR2 SNEGSKA (reference sequence). The CDR3 has 14 residues. CDR3 DNA sequence: TGCAGTGCTAGTTCGGGACAAAACAATCAGCCCCAGCATTTT. Translated, it gives CSASSGQNNQPQHF.

The chain joins TRBV20-1 to TRBJ1-3, with 11 positions matching TRBD1. Germline CDR1 is DFQATT and CDR2 is SNEGSKA (reference sequence). The J segment lost 3 bases and the V segment lost 6 bases, leaving 4 bases of the junction unmatched. The CDR3 spans 14 residues. The DNA for the CDR3 is TGCAGTGCCCTGGGACAGGGGGTTGGAAACACCATATATTTT. It yields the protein CSALGQGVGNTIYF.

This clonotype was detected ten times or more. The chain carries TRBV15 and TRBJ1-4; maybe TRBD1 (5 bases). V was trimmed by 0 bases and J by 2 bases, leaving 13 bases between them. CDR1 is LNHNV and CDR2 is YYDKDF in the germline V gene (reference sequence). This CDR3 contains 17 residues. The CDR3 DNA reads as TGTGCCACCAGCAGAGATAAAAGGGGTTGGACTAATGAAAAACTGTTTTTT. It is translated as CATSRDKRGWTNEKLFF.

In this sample, this clonotype turned up many times. The rearrangement uses TRBV7-2 and TRBJ1-3, with D maybe TRBD1 (6 bases). The germline gives CDR1 SGHTA, CDR2 FQGNSA. This CDR3 region has 17 residues. V was shortened by 7 bases and J by 4 bases, with 23 bases between the two germline ends. CDR3 residues: CASTWGRSGRNGNTIYF. The CDR3 DNA is TGTGCCAGCACCTGGGGGCGGTCCGGGAGGAACGGAAACACCATATATTTT.

The sample holds many counts of this clonotype. The rearrangement links TRBV6-1 to TRBJ2-7; the match to TRBD2 covers 7 bases. The CDR3 runs 15 residues. V lost 6 bases and J lost 4; bases outside the gene matches: 12. Germline assignment: CDR1 MNHNS and CDR2 SASEGT. In nucleotides, the CDR3 is TGTGCCAGCAGCGGGGCCCCGGGAGGTGGGTACGAGCAGTACTTC. Its protein is CASSGAPGGGYEQYF.

Comments on this clonotype: A much larger clone lies one base from this, so it may be a read error. This chain links TRBV19 with TRBJ2-1; D might be TRBD2 (6 bases). CDR3 length: 15 amino acids. Germline V CDR1 and CDR2: LNHDA, SQIVND (reference sequence). The CDR3: CASSIEGAGRNEQLF. For the CDR3, the DNA is TGTGCCAGTAGTATAGAGGGAGCGGGTCGGAATGAGCAGCTCTTC.

This clonotype has at least ten counts. The chain joins TRBV11-2 to TRBJ1-5; the D gene is possibly TRBD1 (5 bases). The ends were cut back, 5 bases at V and 8 bases at J, with 19 bases in the middle. Germline assignment: CDR1 SGHAT and CDR2 FQNNGV. The CDR3 length is 15 residues. DNA of the CDR3: TGTGCCAGCAGCATGCGGGACGGGCGGGGGGAGCCCCAGCATTTT. Translated: CASSMRDGRGEPQHF.